This T cell receptor beta chain was sequenced during a study of blood T cell repertoires in COVID-19. This CDR3 region has 15 residues. Trimming cost V 2 bases and J 5 bases, with 12 bases left between them. CDR1 is LNHDA and CDR2 is SQIVND in the germline V gene (reference sequence). Some clones are missing from TCRdb's copy, which holds only in-frame ones; the method was immunoSEQ multiplex PCR. The sample contains about 160,000 clones, approximately 88% of which appear only once. The V gene is TRBV19, the J gene TRBJ2-2; D perhaps matches TRBD1 (6 bases). The TCR was taken from an elderly woman with active or convalescent COVID-19. The sequenced sample was peripheral blood. This chain's CDR3 is CASSIINRETGELFF. CDR3 bases: TGTGCCAGTAGTATAATTAACAGGGAAACCGGGGAGCTGTTTTTT.